This entry lists 21 T cell receptor beta chains sequenced from one sample in a study of T cells after yellow fever vaccination. TCRdb independently ran MiXCR on the 5' RACE reads; one entry per CDR3 protein. The sample comprises about 320,000 distinct CDR3 sequences, around 7.3% of which are singletons, and roughly a sixth rests with the top ten. Sample: PBMCs, taken about 41 days after the first yellow fever vaccination. These receptors were obtained from a man in his late teens or twenties who received the YFV17D yellow fever vaccine.

This clonotype has only a few counts. The chain couples TRBV6-5 to TRBJ1-1; 7 bases fit TRBD1. The CDR3 sequence is 13 residues long. Germline V gene sequence: CDR1 MNHEY, CDR2 SVGAGI. V shed 5 bases and J 8 bases; nucleotides not matched to a gene: 8. CDR3 coding DNA: TGTGCCAGCAGTCTTCAGGGGGGGGGAGAAGCTTTCTTT. Amino acid sequence: CASSLQGGGEAFF.

There are a few counts of this clonotype. V is TRBV29-1 and J is TRBJ2-4; D tentatively reads TRBD1 or TRBD2 (5 bases each). The CDR3 has 17 residues. CDR1 SQVTM and CDR2 ANQGSEA come from the germline V gene. The CDR3 loop reads CRGRYRLGVEAKNIQYF. The CDR3 DNA sequence: TGCAGGGGACGCTACCGTCTAGGAGTGGAAGCCAAAAACATTCAGTACTTC.

In its sample, this clonotype was seen a few times. The chain combines TRBV11-2 with TRBJ1-5; D is unresolved. Germline V gene lookup returns CDR1 SGHAT and CDR2 FQNNGV. The germline V and J ends were trimmed by 3 bases and 7 bases, with 10 bases remaining between them. The CDR3 contains 13 residues. For the CDR3, the DNA is TGTGCCAGCAGCTTGGGGATATTGCAGCCCCAGCATTTT. Translating gives CASSLGILQPQHF.

This clonotype was observed a handful of times. The CDR3 sequence is CASRIVYARQGWNSPLHF. DNA of the CDR3: TGCGCCAGCAGGATTGTTTACGCTCGACAGGGTTGGAATTCACCCCTCCACTTT. The chain has TRBV5-1 and TRBJ1-6, with TRBD1 matching over 7 bases. Germline V lookup: CDR1 SGHRS, CDR2 YFSETQ. CDR3 length: 18 amino acids. The V and J ends lost 5 bases and 7 bases, in that order; junction bases with no gene match: 18. Supplemented by reference TRBV5-1 and TRBJ1-6, the full variable domain reads KAGVTQTPRYLIKTRGQQVTLSCSPISGHRSVSWYQQTPGQGLQFLFEYFSETQRNKGNFPGRFSGRQFSNSRSEMNVSTLELGDSALYLCASRIVYARQGWNSPLHFGNGTRLTVT.

V and J are TRBV6-1 and TRBJ2-1, with TRBD1 as a possible D gene (6 bases). Trimming left V 8 bases short and J 0 bases short, with 11 bases between. Germline CDR1 MNHNS, CDR2 SASEGT. The CDR3 contains 14 residues. The CDR3 region is CASADSSSYNEQFF. The CDR3, as DNA: TGTGCCAGCGCGGACAGTTCCTCCTACAATGAGCAGTTCTTC.

Points on this clonotype: A read error may produce the germline difference seen at one junction end. J is TRBJ1-1 and V is TRBV4-2; D is ambiguous. Germline V gene data show CDR1 as LGHNA and CDR2 as YNFKEQ. CDR3 length equals 14 residues. CDR3 region: CASSKEDAGAEAFF. The CDR3 DNA reads as TGTGCCAGCAGCAAAGAAGACGCCGGCGCTGAAGCTTTCTTT.

This chain connects TRBV7-6 to TRBJ2-1; 9 bases match TRBD2. Unmatched junction bases numbered 17, after V lost 5 bases and J lost 15 bases. CDR1 and CDR2 (germline): SGHVS, FNYEAQ. The CDR3 runs 15 residues. The CDR3: CASSPGGAGGERGFF. The CDR3 nucleotides read TGTGCCAGCAGCCCCGGGGGAGCGGGGGGTGAACGAGGGTTCTTC.

This clonotype was detected ten times or more. The chain couples TRBV7-2 to TRBJ1-6; tentatively, D is TRBD1 (5 bases). Trimming took 2 bases from V and 4 from J, leaving 9 bases between them. Germline V gene lookup returns CDR1 SGHTA and CDR2 FQGNSA. This CDR3 contains 15 residues. In DNA, the CDR3 is TGTGCCAGCAGCTTACTGGGGGTTTATAATTCACCCCTCCACTTT. It yields the protein CASSLLGVYNSPLHF.

The chain couples TRBV28 to TRBJ1-1; 9 bases fit TRBD1. The V and J ends lost 1 base and 5 bases, in that order; junction bases with no gene match: 2. CDR1 is MDHEN, CDR2 SYDVKM, per germline. The CDR3 spans 14 residues. The CDR3 nucleotides read TGTGCCAGCAGTTTATTCGACAGGGGGACTGAAGCTTTCTTT. Protein: CASSLFDRGTEAFF. The whole variable domain, remainder taken from reference TRBV28 and TRBJ1-1, is DVKVTQSSRYLVKRTGEKVFLECVQDMDHENMFWYRQDPGLGLRLIYFSYDVKMKEKGDIPEGYSVSREKKERFSLILESASTNQTSMYLCASSLFDRGTEAFFGQGTRLTVV.

This clonotype was seen repeatedly, ten times or more. The rearrangement joins TRBV29-1 to TRBJ2-7; D is unresolved. CDR3 length: 11 residues. Germline V gives CDR1 SQVTM, CDR2 ANQGSEA. V was clipped by 6 bases and J by 3 bases, with 9 bases between them. This chain's CDR3 is CSVVWDYEQYF. The CDR3 nucleotides read TGCAGCGTCGTTTGGGACTACGAGCAGTACTTC.

This clonotype appeared a few times. J is TRBJ1-3 and V is TRBV6-5; tentative D call: TRBD1 (5 bases). V dropped 2 bases and J dropped 4 bases, with 12 bases sitting between them. Germline values: CDR1 MNHEY, CDR2 SVGAGI. The CDR3 contains 15 residues. The DNA for the CDR3 is TGTGCCAGCAGTTACGGGGGAATTCTCGGAAACACCATATATTTT. This translates into CASSYGGILGNTIYF.

This clonotype was recorded a few times. This chain connects TRBV11-1 to TRBJ2-7, with 10 positions matching TRBD1. The CDR3 is made up of 15 amino acids. CDR1 and CDR2 from the germline V gene are SGHAT and FQDESV (reference sequence). The J segment lost 0 bases and the V segment lost 5 bases, leaving 4 bases of the junction unmatched. The CDR3 region has the DNA TGTGCCAGCAGCAGGGGACAGGGGCTCTCCTACGAGCAGTACGTC. Its translation: CASSRGQGLSYEQYV.

The chain combines TRBV5-4 with TRBJ1-2; 7 nucleotides agree with TRBD1. Germline CDR1 reads SGHNT; CDR2 reads YYREEE (reference sequence). V shed 4 bases and J 2 bases; nucleotides not matched to a gene: 5. This CDR3 is 14 amino acids long. This CDR3 is CASSRTGANYGYTF. CDR3 sequence (DNA): TGTGCCAGCAGCCGGACAGGAGCCAACTATGGCTACACCTTC.

This clonotype was picked up many times. This chain joins TRBV3-1 and TRBJ2-5; possible D gene TRBD1, 5 bases. The V end lost 0 bases, the J end lost 1 base, and 12 bases lay between the germline ends. This CDR3 contains 16 residues. Germline lookup yields CDR1 LGHDT and CDR2 YNNKEL (reference sequence). CDR3 nucleotide sequence: TGTGCCAGCAGCCAAGATTGGCAGGGCCTCCAAGAGACCCAGTACTTC. It translates to CASSQDWQGLQETQYF.

V is TRBV7-9 and J is TRBJ2-1; TRBD1 matches 7 bases. Unmatched junction bases numbered 13, after V lost 5 bases and J lost 6 bases. CDR3 length: 16 amino acids. The germline V gene encodes CDR1 SEHNR and CDR2 FQNEAQ (reference sequence). Written as DNA, the CDR3 is TGTGCCAGCAGCACCATAGGGGGCAAGTACAGCAATGAGCAGTTCTTC. Protein product: CASSTIGGKYSNEQFF. The full variable domain, rest sourced from reference TRBV7-9 and TRBJ2-1, is DTGVSQNPRHKITKRGQNVTFRCDPISEHNRLYWYRQTLGQGPEFLTYFQNEAQLEKSRLLSDRFSAERPKGSFSTLEIQRTEQGDSAMYLCASSTIGGKYSNEQFFGPGTRLTVL.

At least ten counts were recorded for this clonotype. The chain carries TRBV7-2 and TRBJ2-7; 9 bases fit TRBD2. J was trimmed by 4 bases and V by 5 bases; bases with no gene match: 9. The CDR3 is 15 residues long. CDR1 is SGHTA and CDR2 is FQGNSA in the germline V gene. CDR3 DNA sequence: TGTGCCAGCAGCCCGAATAGCGGGGGCATTTACGAGCAGTACTTC. Translated, it gives CASSPNSGGIYEQYF.

This clonotype was observed a handful of times. V is TRBV4-2 and J is TRBJ2-5, with D perhaps matching TRBD2 (6 bases). Trimming stripped 1 base from V and 6 bases from J, with 18 bases between. Germline V lookup: CDR1 LGHNA, CDR2 YNFKEQ. This CDR3 region has 16 residues. The chain's CDR3 is CASSQGGDRSGQTQYF. The CDR3 DNA reads TGTGCCAGCAGCCAAGGGGGGGACCGGAGTGGGCAGACCCAGTACTTC.

This clonotype was recorded many times. The rearrangement uses TRBV10-3 and TRBJ2-1; D is unclear. Germline V gene lookup returns CDR1 ENHRY and CDR2 SYGVKD. The CDR3 runs 16 residues. Trimming removed 4 bases from V and 5 bases from J, with 18 bases in between. CDR3 amino acids: CAISGTMEGPHNEQFF. Written as DNA, the CDR3 is TGTGCCATCAGTGGGACCATGGAAGGGCCGCACAATGAGCAGTTCTTC.

This clonotype has a handful of counts. The chain links TRBV6-2 or TRBV6-3 to TRBJ2-2; D might be TRBD1 (5 bases). V gave up 6 bases and J gave up 1 base, with 24 bases separating them. This CDR3 is 19 amino acids long. CDR1 MNHEY and CDR2 SVGEGT come from the germline V gene. In nucleotides, the CDR3 is TGTGCCAGCAGCCTGAAACGTGCGAGATGGGGCCGGAACACCGGGGAGCTGTTTTTT. It encodes CASSLKRARWGRNTGELFF.

This clonotype was seen at least ten times. V is TRBV12-3 or TRBV12-4 and J is TRBJ2-7; 7 bases fit TRBD1. The CDR3 spans 12 residues. V dropped 6 bases and J dropped 2; count of bases not matched to a gene: 1. The CDR3 DNA reads TGTGCCAGCAGGGGACAGACCTACGAGCAGTACTTC. As protein: CASRGQTYEQYF.

The genes are TRBV20-1 and TRBJ2-1, with 9 bases aligning to TRBD2. V dropped 0 bases and J dropped 9; count of bases not matched to a gene: 9. This CDR3 is built from 15 residues. The germline V gene has CDR1 DFQATT and CDR2 SNEGSKA (reference sequence). Here the CDR3 reads CSARDRGTSWSEQFF. CDR3 nucleotides: TGCAGTGCTAGAGATCGGGGGACTAGCTGGAGTGAGCAGTTCTTC.